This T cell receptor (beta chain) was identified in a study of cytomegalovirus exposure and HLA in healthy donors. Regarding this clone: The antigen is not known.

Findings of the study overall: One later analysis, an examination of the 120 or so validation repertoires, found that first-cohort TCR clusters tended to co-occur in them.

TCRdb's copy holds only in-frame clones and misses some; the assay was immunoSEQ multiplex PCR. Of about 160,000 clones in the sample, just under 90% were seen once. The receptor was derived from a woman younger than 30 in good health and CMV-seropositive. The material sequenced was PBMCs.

The chain's CDR3 is CASGGTGDMDEQFF. CDR3 nucleotides: TGTGCCAGCGGAGGGACAGGGGATATGGATGAGCAGTTCTTC. This chain connects TRBV6-4 to TRBJ2-1; TRBD1 matches at 10 bases. After removal of 8 bases from V and 8 bases from J, the junction contained 9 bases not matched to a gene. The CDR3 is 14 amino acids. The germline CDR1 and CDR2 sequences are MRHNA and SNTAGT.